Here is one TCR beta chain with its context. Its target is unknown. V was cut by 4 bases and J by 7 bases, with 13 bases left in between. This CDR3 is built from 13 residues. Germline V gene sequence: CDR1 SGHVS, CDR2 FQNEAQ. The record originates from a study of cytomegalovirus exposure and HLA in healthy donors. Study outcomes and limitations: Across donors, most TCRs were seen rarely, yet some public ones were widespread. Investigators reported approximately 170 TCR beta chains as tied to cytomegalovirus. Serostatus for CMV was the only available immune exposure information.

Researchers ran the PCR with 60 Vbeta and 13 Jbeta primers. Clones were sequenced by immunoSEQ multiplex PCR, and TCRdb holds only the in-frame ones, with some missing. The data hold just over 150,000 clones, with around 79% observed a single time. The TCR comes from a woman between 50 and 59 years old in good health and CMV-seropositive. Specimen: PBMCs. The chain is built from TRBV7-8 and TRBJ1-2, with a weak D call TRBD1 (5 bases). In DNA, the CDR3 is TGTGCCAGCAGCTCCCTATTAGGGGCTGGCTACACCTTC. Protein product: CASSSLLGAGYTF.